This T cell receptor beta chain was recovered during a study of PD-L1 blockade in urothelial cancer. This clone has a handful of counts. TCRdb's copy holds only in-frame clones and misses some; the assay was immunoSEQ multiplex PCR. This table holds 35,000 or so clones, over 75% found once. Sample time point: pretreatment peripheral blood. The sequenced sample was PBMCs, obtained around atezolizumab (anti-PD-L1) treatment. The TCR sequence derives from a man in his sixties with urothelial cancer.

The CDR3 DNA reads as TGTGCCAGCAGTGAAAGGCCTCAGGGGGCGACTACCAATGAAAAACTGTTTTTT. Its translation: CASSERPQGATTNEKLFF. The rearrangement joins TRBV6-1 to TRBJ1-4; 8 bases are a match to TRBD1. V dropped 2 bases and J dropped 5; count of bases not matched to a gene: 13. The CDR3 length is 18 residues. Germline-derived CDR1 and CDR2 are MNHNS and SASEGT.